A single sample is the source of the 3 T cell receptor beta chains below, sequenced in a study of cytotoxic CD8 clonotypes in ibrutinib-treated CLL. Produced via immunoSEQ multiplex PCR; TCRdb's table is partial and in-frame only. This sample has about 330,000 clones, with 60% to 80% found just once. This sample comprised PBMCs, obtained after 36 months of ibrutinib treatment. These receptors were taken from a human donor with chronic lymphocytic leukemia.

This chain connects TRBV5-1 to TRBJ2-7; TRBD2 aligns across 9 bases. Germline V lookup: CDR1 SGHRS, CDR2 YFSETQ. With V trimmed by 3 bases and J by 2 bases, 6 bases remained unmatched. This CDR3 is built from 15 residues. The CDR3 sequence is CASSSKTSGAYEQYF. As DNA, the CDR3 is TGCGCCAGCAGCTCCAAGACTAGCGGTGCCTACGAGCAGTACTTC.

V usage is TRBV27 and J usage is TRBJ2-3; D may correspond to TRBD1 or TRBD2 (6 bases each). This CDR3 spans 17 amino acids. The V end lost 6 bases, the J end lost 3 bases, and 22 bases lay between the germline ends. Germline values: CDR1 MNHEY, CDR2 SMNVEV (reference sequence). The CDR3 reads CASSLYYGGEETDTQYF. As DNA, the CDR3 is TGTGCCAGCAGCCTTTATTACGGGGGCGAAGAGACAGATACGCAGTATTTT.

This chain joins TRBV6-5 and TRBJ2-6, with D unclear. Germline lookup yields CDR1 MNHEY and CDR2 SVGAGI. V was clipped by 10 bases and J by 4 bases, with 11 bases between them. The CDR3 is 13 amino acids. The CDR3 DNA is TGTGCCACTAGGACGGGCGGGGCCAACGTCCTGACTTTC. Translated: CATRTGGANVLTF.